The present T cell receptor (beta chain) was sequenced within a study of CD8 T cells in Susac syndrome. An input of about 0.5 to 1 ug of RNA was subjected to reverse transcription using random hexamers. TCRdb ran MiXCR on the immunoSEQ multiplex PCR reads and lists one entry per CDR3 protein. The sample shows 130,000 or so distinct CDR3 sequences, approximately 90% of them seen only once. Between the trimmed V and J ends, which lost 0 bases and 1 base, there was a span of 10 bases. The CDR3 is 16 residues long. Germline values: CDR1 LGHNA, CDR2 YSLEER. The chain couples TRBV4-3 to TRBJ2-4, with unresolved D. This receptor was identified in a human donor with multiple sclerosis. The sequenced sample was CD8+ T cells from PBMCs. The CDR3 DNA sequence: TGCGCCAGCAGCCAAGAGGCCCAAGGGGCCAAAAACATTCAGTACTTC. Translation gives CASSQEAQGAKNIQYF.